Below, 15 T cell receptor beta chains from the same sample are listed, as sequenced in a study of T cell responses to AZD1222 COVID-19 vaccine. The protocol was immunoSEQ multiplex PCR, while the TCRdb copy is restricted to in-frame clones and leaves out a portion. The table shows fewer than 120,000 clones, with roughly 90% occurring only once. The sequences come from peripheral blood, collected on day 0 of AZD1222 vaccination. The receptors shown here come from an adult in good health.

A word on this clone: Other DNA sequences in this sample translate to the same CDR3. The rearrangement links TRBV20-1 to TRBJ1-1; D unresolved. The CDR3 extends over 11 amino acids. Trimming stripped 3 bases from V and 2 bases from J, with 4 bases between. Germline values: CDR1 DFQATT, CDR2 SNEGSKA (reference sequence). In nucleotides, the CDR3 is TGCAGTGCTAGCCGTAACACTGAAGCTTTCTTT. This encodes CSASRNTEAFF.

The rearrangement joins TRBV6-6 to TRBJ2-1, with D possibly being TRBD1 or TRBD2 (6 bases each). Germline V gene sequence: CDR1 MNHNY, CDR2 SVGAGI (reference sequence). The CDR3 runs to 16 residues. The V and J ends lost 6 bases and 6 bases respectively, with 21 bases between them. The DNA of the CDR3 is TGTGCCAGCAGCACCCCCGGGGGCGGGGTCGGCAATGAGCAGTTCTTC. Protein sequence: CASSTPGGGVGNEQFF.

The CDR3 region has the DNA TGTGCCAGCAGCCTTATGGACAGTAACGAGCAGTACTTC. This translates into CASSLMDSNEQYF. The V and J genes are TRBV14 and TRBJ2-7, with D tentatively TRBD1 (6 bases). The germline gives CDR1 SGHDN, CDR2 FVKESK. This CDR3 contains 13 residues. V gave up 4 bases and J gave up 5 bases, with 12 bases separating them.

Only one count was recorded for this clone. The genes are TRBV4-1 and TRBJ1-2, with D perhaps matching TRBD1 (6 bases). CDR1 MGHRA and CDR2 YSYEKL come from the germline V gene. Trimming took 0 bases from V and 7 from J, leaving 21 bases between them. The CDR3 is 17 amino acids. CDR3 DNA: TGCGCCAGCAGCCAAGATCCCATTCCCGCAGGGGTTTCTGGCTACACCTTC. Amino acid sequence: CASSQDPIPAGVSGYTF.

The chain uses TRBV5-1 and TRBJ1-1; 7 nucleotides match TRBD1. Germline V gene sequence: CDR1 SGHRS, CDR2 YFSETQ. J lost 5 bases, V lost 6 bases, and 10 bases had no gene match. CDR3 length: 14 amino acids. CDR3 loop: CASMGQSSSTEAFF. CDR3 sequence (DNA): TGCGCCAGCATGGGACAGAGCTCCAGTACTGAAGCTTTCTTT.

CDR3 nucleotides: TGTGCCAGCAGCTTAGGGAATGCGGCAAGTGTCAATGAGCAGTTCTTC. It encodes CASSLGNAASVNEQFF. The chain carries TRBV7-2 and TRBJ2-1; D call uncertain. Germline loops: CDR1 SGHTA, CDR2 FQGNSA. The CDR3 loop spans 16 amino acids. Trimming pared 1 base from V and 6 bases from J, leaving 16 bases between.

V and J are TRBV18 and TRBJ1-1; D is undetermined. This CDR3 region has 15 residues. Germline CDR1 is KGHSH and CDR2 is LQKENI. The V and J ends lost 0 bases and 4 bases respectively, with 12 bases between them. The DNA of the CDR3 is TGTGCCAGCTCACCACCGACCCGGGCGACCACTGAAGCTTTCTTT. This encodes CASSPPTRATTEAFF.

The chain employs TRBV6-5 and TRBJ1-5; 9 nucleotides line up with TRBD1. The CDR3 contains 16 residues. Germline V gene lookup returns CDR1 MNHEY and CDR2 SVGAGI. With 4 bases clipped from V and 6 bases from J, the junction kept 10 bases outside the gene matches. The CDR3 nucleotides read TGTGCCAGCAGTTCTCATGGGACAGGGCTGGTTCAGCCCCAGCATTTT. It translates to CASSSHGTGLVQPQHF.

The chain recombines TRBV6-5 with TRBJ1-6, with D possibly being TRBD1 (5 bases). CDR3 length: 16 amino acids. The V gene lost 2 bases and the J gene lost 10 bases, with 18 bases spanning the gap. The V gene's germline CDR1 is MNHEY and CDR2 SVGAGI. CDR3 nucleotides: TGTGCCAGCAGTTACGGGAAAGGGACGGTCAGGTCACCCCTCCACTTT. It yields the protein CASSYGKGTVRSPLHF.

The chain uses TRBV5-1 and TRBJ1-4; possible D gene TRBD1, 5 bases. The CDR3 loop spans 20 amino acids. Looked up from germline, CDR1 is SGHRS and CDR2 is YFSETQ. The V and J ends lost 3 bases and 5 bases respectively, with 29 bases between them. The CDR3 DNA follows: TGCGCCAGCAGCTCCATTGGGGGTGGGAAAACGGGACCAAGGAATGAAAAACTGTTTTTT. Translating gives CASSSIGGGKTGPRNEKLFF. Combining the CDR3 with reference TRBV5-1 and TRBJ1-4 gives the whole variable domain KAGVTQTPRYLIKTRGQQVTLSCSPISGHRSVSWYQQTPGQGLQFLFEYFSETQRNKGNFPGRFSGRQFSNSRSEMNVSTLELGDSALYLCASSSIGGGKTGPRNEKLFFGSGTQLSVL.

The rearrangement uses TRBV2 and TRBJ1-2; D unclear. Trimming cost V 6 bases and J 4 bases, with 15 bases left between them. The CDR3 is 14 residues long. The germline CDR1 and CDR2 sequences are SNHLY and FYNNEI. The CDR3 nucleotides are TGTGCCAGCAGCGTAGACACAGTTGCCTATGGCTACACCTTC. Translated, it gives CASSVDTVAYGYTF. Full variable domain (remainder filled in from reference TRBV2 and TRBJ1-2): EPEVTQTPSHQVTQMGQEVILRCVPISNHLYFYWYRQILGQKVEFLVSFYNNEISEKSEIFDDQFSVERPDGSNFTLKIRSTKLEDSAMYFCASSVDTVAYGYTFGSGTRLTVV.

This sequence joins TRBV27 and TRBJ1-2, with D tentatively TRBD1 (6 bases). V was shortened by 3 bases and J by 2 bases, with 10 bases between the two germline ends. Germline CDR1 and CDR2: MNHEY and SMNVEV (reference sequence). The CDR3 contains 14 residues. DNA for the CDR3: TGTGCCAGCAGTTTGGGGGGCGGGAACTATGGCTACACCTTC. Translated, it gives CASSLGGGNYGYTF.

This clone was recorded only once. The V and J genes are TRBV19 and TRBJ1-5, with 8 nucleotides matching TRBD1. The CDR3 has 15 amino acids. Germline V CDR1 and CDR2: LNHDA, SQIVND (reference sequence). Losses at the gene ends were 7 bases for V and 0 bases for J; bases not matched to a gene: 5. The CDR3 region has the DNA TGTGCCAGTATCCGGGACAGGTCTAGCAATCAGCCCCAGCATTTT. Its translation is CASIRDRSSNQPQHF.

The chain recombines TRBV3-1 (or the pseudogene TRBV3-2) with TRBJ2-7; D is uncertain. This CDR3 comprises 15 residues. Per germline, CDR1 LGHDT and CDR2 YNNKEL (reference sequence). Trimming removed 0 bases at V and 7 bases at J, with 16 bases between. The CDR3 DNA follows: TGTGCCAGCAGCCAAGATGGGCGCGTGAGCACGGAGCAGTACTTC. Encoded protein: CASSQDGRVSTEQYF.

This chain uses TRBV3-1 (or the pseudogene TRBV3-2) with TRBJ1-2, with 8 nucleotides matching TRBD1. Trimming at V came to 5 bases and at J to 9 bases, leaving 20 bases not matched to a gene. The CDR3 runs to 17 residues. Per germline, CDR1 LGHDT and CDR2 YNNKEL (reference sequence). DNA for the CDR3: TGTGCCAGCAGCGCCCACGGGACAGGTCTAATTGTATCTAGCTACACCTTC. Its protein product is CASSAHGTGLIVSSYTF.